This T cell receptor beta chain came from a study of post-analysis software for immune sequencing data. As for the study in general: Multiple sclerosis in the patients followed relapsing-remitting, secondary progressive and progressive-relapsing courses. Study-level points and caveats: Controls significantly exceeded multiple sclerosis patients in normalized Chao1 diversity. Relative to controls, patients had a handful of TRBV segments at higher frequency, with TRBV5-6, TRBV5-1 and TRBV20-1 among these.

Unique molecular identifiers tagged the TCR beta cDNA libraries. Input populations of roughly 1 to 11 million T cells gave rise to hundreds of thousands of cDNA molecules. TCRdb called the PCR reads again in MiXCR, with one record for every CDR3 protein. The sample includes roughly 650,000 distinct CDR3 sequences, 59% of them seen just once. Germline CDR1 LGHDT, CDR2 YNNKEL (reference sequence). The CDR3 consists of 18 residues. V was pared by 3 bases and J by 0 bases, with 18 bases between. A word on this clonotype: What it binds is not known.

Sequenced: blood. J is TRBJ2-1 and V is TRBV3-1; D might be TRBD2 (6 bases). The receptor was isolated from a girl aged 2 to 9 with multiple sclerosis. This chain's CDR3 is CASSQGGVFPSSYNEQFF. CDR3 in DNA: TGTGCCAGCAGCCAGGGGGGTGTCTTCCCCAGCTCCTACAATGAGCAGTTCTTC.